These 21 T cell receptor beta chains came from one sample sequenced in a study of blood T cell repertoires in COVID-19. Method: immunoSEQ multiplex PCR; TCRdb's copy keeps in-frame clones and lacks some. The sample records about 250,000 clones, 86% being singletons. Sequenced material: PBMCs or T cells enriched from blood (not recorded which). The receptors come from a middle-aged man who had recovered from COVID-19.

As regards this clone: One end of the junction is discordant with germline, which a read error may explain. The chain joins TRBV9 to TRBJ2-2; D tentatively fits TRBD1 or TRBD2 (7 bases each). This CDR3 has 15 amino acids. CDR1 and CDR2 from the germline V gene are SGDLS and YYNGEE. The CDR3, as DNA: TGCGCCAGCAGCAGGGGGGGAGGGGACACCGGGGAGCTGTTTTTT. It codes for CASSRGGGDTGELFF.

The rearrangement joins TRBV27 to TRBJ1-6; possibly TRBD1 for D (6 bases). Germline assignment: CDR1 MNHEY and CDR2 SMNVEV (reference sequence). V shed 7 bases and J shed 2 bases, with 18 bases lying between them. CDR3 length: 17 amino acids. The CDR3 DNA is TGTGCCAGCACCGAGGTTCAGGGGCCCCCCTATAATTCACCCCTCCACTTT. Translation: CASTEVQGPPYNSPLHF.

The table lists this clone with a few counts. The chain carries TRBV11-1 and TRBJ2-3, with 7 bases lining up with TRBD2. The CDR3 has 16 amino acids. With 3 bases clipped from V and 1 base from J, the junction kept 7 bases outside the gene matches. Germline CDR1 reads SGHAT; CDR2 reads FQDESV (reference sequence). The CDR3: CASSFRPRGGTDTQYF. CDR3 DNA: TGTGCCAGCAGCTTCCGCCCTCGGGGGGGCACAGATACGCAGTATTTT.

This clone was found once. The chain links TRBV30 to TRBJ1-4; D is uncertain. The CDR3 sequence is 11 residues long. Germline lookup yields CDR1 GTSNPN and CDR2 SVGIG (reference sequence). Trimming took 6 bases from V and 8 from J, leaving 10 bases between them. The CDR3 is CACSRREKLFF. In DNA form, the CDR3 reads TGTGCCTGCTCTAGACGGGAAAAACTGTTTTTT.

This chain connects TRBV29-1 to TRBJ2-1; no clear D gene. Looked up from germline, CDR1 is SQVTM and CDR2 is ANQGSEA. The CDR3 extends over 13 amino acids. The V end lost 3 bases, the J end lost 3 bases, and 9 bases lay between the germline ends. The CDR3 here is CSVEAVLYNEQFF. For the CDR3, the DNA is TGCAGCGTTGAGGCGGTTCTCTACAATGAGCAGTTCTTC.

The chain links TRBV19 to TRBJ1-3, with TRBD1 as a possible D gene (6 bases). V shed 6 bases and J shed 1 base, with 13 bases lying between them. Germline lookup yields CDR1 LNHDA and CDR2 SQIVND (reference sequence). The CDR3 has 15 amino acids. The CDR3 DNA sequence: TGTGCCAGTAGAAGGGGGTCCCTTTCTGGAAACACCATATATTTT. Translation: CASRRGSLSGNTIYF.

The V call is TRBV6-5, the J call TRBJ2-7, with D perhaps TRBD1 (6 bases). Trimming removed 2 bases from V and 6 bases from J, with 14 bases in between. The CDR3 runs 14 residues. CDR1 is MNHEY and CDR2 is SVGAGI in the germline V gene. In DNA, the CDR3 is TGTGCCAGCAGTTACGGGGGCCTTGCGGGCGAGCAGTACTTC. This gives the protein CASSYGGLAGEQYF.

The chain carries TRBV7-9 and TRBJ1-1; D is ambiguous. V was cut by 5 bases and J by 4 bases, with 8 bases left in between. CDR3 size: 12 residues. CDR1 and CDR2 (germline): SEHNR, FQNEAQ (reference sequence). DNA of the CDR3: TGTGCCAGCAGCCCGGGTACCACTGAAGCTTTCTTT. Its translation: CASSPGTTEAFF.

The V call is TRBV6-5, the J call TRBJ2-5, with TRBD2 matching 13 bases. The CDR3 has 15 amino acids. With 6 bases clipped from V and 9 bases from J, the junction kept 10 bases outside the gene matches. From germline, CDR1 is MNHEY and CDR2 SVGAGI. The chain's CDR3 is CASSQLAGGAGAQYF. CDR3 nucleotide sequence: TGTGCCAGCAGCCAACTAGCGGGGGGGGCTGGGGCCCAGTACTTC.

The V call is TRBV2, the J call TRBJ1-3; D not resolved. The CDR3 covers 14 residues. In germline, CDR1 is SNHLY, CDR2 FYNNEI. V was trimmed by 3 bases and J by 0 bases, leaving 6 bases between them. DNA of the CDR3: TGTGCCAGCAGTGATATAGTCTCTGGAAACACCATATATTTT. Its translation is CASSDIVSGNTIYF.

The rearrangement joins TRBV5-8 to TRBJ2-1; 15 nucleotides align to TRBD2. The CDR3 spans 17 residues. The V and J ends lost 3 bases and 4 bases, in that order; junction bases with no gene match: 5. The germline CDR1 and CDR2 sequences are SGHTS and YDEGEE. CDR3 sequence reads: CASSSGLAGGDYNEQFF. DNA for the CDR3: TGTGCCAGCAGCTCGGGACTAGCGGGGGGTGATTACAATGAGCAGTTCTTC.

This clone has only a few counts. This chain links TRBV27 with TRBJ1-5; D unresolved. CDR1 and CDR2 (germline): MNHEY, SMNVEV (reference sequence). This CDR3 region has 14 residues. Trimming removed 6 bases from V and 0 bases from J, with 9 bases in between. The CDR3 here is CASRQPYSNQPQHF. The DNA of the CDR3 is TGTGCCAGCAGACAACCTTATAGCAATCAGCCCCAGCATTTT.

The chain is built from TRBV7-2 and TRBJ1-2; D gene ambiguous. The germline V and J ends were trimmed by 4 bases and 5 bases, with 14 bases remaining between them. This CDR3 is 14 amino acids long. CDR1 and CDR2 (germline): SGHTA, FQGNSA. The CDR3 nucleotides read TGTGCCAGCAGCTCCTTTGGCGAGGAATATGGCTACACCTTC. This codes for CASSSFGEEYGYTF.

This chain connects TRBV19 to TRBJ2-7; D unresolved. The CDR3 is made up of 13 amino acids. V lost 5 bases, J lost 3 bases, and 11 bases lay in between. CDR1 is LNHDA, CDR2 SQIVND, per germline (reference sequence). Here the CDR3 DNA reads TGTGCCAGTAGTGTCAGTTTCGACTACGAGCAGTACTTC. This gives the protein CASSVSFDYEQYF.

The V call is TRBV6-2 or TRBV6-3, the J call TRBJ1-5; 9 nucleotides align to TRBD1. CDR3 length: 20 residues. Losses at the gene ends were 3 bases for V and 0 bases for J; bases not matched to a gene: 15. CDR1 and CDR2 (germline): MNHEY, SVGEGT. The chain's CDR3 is CASSYPGQGSYSLSNQPQHF. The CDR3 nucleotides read TGTGCCAGCAGTTATCCGGGACAGGGCTCTTATTCTCTTAGCAATCAGCCCCAGCATTTT.

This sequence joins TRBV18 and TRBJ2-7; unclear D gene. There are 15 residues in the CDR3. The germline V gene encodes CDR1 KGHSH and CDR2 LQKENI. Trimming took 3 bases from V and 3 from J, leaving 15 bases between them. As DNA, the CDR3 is TGTGCCAGCTCACCTCTAGGCGAATATAGCTACGAGCAGTACTTC. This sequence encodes CASSPLGEYSYEQYF.

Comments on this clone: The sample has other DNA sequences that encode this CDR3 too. CDR3 bases: TGCGCCAGCAGCTTGGGGACTGGAGAGACCCAGTACTTC. It is translated as CASSLGTGETQYF. The chain combines TRBV5-1 with TRBJ2-5; D might be TRBD2 (5 bases). CDR1 SGHRS and CDR2 YFSETQ come from the germline V gene. This CDR3 comprises 13 residues. Deletions cut 0 bases from V and 4 bases from J, with 7 bases between.

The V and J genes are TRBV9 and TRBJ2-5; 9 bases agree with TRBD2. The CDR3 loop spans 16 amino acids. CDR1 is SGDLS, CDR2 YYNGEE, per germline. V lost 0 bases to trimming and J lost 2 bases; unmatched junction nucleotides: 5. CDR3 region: CASSVGPAGGQETQYF. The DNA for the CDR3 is TGTGCCAGCAGCGTAGGTCCAGCGGGGGGTCAAGAGACCCAGTACTTC.

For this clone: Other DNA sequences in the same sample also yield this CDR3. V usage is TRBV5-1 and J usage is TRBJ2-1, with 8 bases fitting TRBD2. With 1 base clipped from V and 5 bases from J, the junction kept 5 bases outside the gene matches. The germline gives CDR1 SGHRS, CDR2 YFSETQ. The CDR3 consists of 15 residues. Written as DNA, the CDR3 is TGCGCCAGCAGCTTGACGGGGGGGGCGCACAATGAGCAGTTCTTC. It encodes CASSLTGGAHNEQFF.

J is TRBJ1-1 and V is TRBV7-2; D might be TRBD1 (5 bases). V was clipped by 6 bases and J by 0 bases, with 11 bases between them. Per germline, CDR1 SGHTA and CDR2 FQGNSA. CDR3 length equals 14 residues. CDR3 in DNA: TGTGCCAGCAGTAGCACAGGTATGAACACTGAAGCTTTCTTT. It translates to CASSSTGMNTEAFF. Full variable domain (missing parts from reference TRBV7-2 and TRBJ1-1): GAGVSQSPSNKVTEKGKDVELRCDPISGHTALYWYRQSLGQGLEFLIYFQGNSAPDKSGLPSDRFSAERTGGSVSTLTIQRTQQEDSAVYLCASSSTGMNTEAFFGQGTRLTVV.

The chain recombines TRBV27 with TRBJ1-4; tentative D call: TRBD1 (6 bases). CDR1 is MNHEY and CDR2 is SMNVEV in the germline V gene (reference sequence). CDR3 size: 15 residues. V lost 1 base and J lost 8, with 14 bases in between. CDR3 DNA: TGTGCCAGCAGTTTATTGGCAGGGGCAGGGGAAAAACTGTTTTTT. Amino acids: CASSLLAGAGEKLFF.